The next 25 T cell receptor beta chains were all read from a single sample in a study of metastatic and nonmetastatic thyroid tumors. Thyroid surgery had not been preceded by any treatment in any patient. Via MiXCR, TCRdb re-called the PCR reads. The sample consists of around 17,000 clones, roughly 26% of them appearing once. Sequenced: adjacent normal tissue. The receptors originated from a female donor with papillary thyroid cancer or a benign thyroid nodule (not recorded which). Some clones in this sample may be carry-over from other donors' samples.

This chain links TRBV27 with TRBJ2-1, with D uncertain. Germline lookup yields CDR1 MNHEY and CDR2 SMNVEV (reference sequence). With 5 bases removed from V and 3 bases from J, the gap between germline ends came to 5 bases. This CDR3 comprises 12 residues. The CDR3 loop reads CASSGNYNEQFF. CDR3 DNA sequence: TGTGCCAGCAGTGGGAACTACAATGAGCAGTTCTTC.

This clone was found a few times. The chain employs TRBV7-2 and TRBJ2-3; tentative D call: TRBD2 (6 bases). CDR3 length: 14 residues. Germline loops: CDR1 SGHTA, CDR2 FQGNSA. V gave up 4 bases and J gave up 5 bases, with 13 bases separating them. CDR3 amino acids: CASSSGLSGDTQYF. DNA of the CDR3: TGTGCCAGCAGCTCGGGACTTTCGGGAGATACGCAGTATTTT.

This clone has only a few counts. CDR3 protein: CASSWDRAPYGYTF. The DNA of the CDR3 is TGTGCCAGCAGCTGGGACAGGGCCCCCTATGGCTACACCTTC. The chain joins TRBV6-2 or TRBV6-3 to TRBJ1-2, with TRBD1 matching over 9 bases. This CDR3 spans 14 amino acids. The germline V gene encodes CDR1 MNHEY and CDR2 SVGEGT. J gave up 4 bases and V 6 bases, and 6 bases lay outside the gene matches.

This chain joins TRBV28 and TRBJ2-2; D call uncertain. With 8 bases removed from V and 0 bases from J, the gap between germline ends came to 7 bases. The germline gives CDR1 MDHEN, CDR2 SYDVKM. The CDR3 covers 13 residues. The DNA of the CDR3 is TGTGCCAGCCTGTCAGCGAACACCGGGGAGCTGTTTTTT. It yields the protein CASLSANTGELFF.

This chain links TRBV5-1 with TRBJ1-1, with D unresolved. Germline assignment: CDR1 SGHRS and CDR2 YFSETQ. The CDR3 runs to 14 residues. V was clipped by 0 bases and J by 0 bases, with 6 bases between them. CDR3 in amino acids: CASSLGVLNTEAFF. DNA of the CDR3: TGCGCCAGCAGCTTGGGGGTCCTGAACACTGAAGCTTTCTTT.

This clone is labeled as medium-sized (0.01 to 0.1%). V and J are TRBV19 and TRBJ2-5; D remains ambiguous. In germline, CDR1 is LNHDA, CDR2 SQIVND (reference sequence). The CDR3 is 13 residues long. Trimming stripped 6 bases from V and 0 bases from J, with 8 bases between. In DNA form, the CDR3 reads TGTGCCAGTAGCCCCCGTTACCAAGAGACCCAGTACTTC. This translates into CASSPRYQETQYF.

This clone was observed a few times. CDR3: CSLEWSSRDRRNEQFF. The CDR3 DNA reads TGCAGTCTCGAGTGGTCTAGCCGTGATCGCCGAAATGAGCAGTTCTTC. The rearrangement joins TRBV20-1 to TRBJ2-1; D possibly corresponds to TRBD2 (5 bases). The length of the CDR3 is 16 residues. Trimming cost V 8 bases and J 7 bases, with 27 bases left between them. Germline CDR1 reads DFQATT; CDR2 reads SNEGSKA (reference sequence).

The chain's CDR3 is CSVESPDRQSYNEQFF. CDR3 in DNA: TGCAGCGTTGAAAGTCCGGACAGGCAATCCTACAATGAGCAGTTCTTC. The chain combines TRBV29-1 with TRBJ2-1; 7 bases align to TRBD1. Germline CDR1 is SQVTM and CDR2 is ANQGSEA. The J segment lost 1 base and the V segment lost 2 bases, leaving 8 bases of the junction unmatched. This CDR3 region has 16 residues.

The genes are TRBV12-3 or TRBV12-4 and TRBJ2-6; TRBD1 matches 9 bases. CDR3 length equals 17 residues. Losses at the gene ends were 6 bases for V and 0 bases for J; bases not matched to a gene: 6. The chain's CDR3 is CASRPDRGNSGANVLTF. The CDR3 DNA reads as TGTGCCAGCAGACCCGACAGGGGGAACTCTGGGGCCAACGTCCTGACTTTC.

This clone was detected only a few times. The gene calls are TRBV24-1 and TRBJ1-3; 9 bases are a match to TRBD1. Germline V gene sequence: CDR1 KGHDR, CDR2 SFDVKD. V shed 3 bases and J 8 bases; nucleotides not matched to a gene: 7. The CDR3 has 15 amino acids. CDR3 region: CATSDGDREVDTIYF. CDR3 DNA sequence: TGTGCCACCAGTGATGGGGACAGGGAAGTAGACACCATATATTTT.

This chain connects TRBV5-6 to TRBJ1-1, with a possible D match to TRBD1 (6 bases). The CDR3 is made up of 16 amino acids. The ends were cut back, 4 bases at V and 0 bases at J, with 16 bases in the middle. CDR1 and CDR2 from the germline V gene are SGHDT and YYEEEE. The CDR3 bases are TGTGCCAGCAGCCGACTTTTGGACAGATTGAACACTGAAGCTTTCTTT. This codes for CASSRLLDRLNTEAFF.

This clone was seen more than once but under ten times. The chain carries TRBV6-2 or TRBV6-3 and TRBJ1-2, with unresolved D. The V and J ends lost 0 bases and 4 bases respectively, with 12 bases between them. Germline assignment: CDR1 MNHEY and CDR2 SVGEGT. CDR3 size: 15 residues. The CDR3 DNA sequence: TGTGCCAGCAGTTACTCGCGGCAGCCTACCTATGGCTACACCTTC. Translated, it gives CASSYSRQPTYGYTF.

This clone was found a few times. The V call is TRBV6-1, the J call TRBJ1-2; no firm D call. V lost 5 bases to trimming and J lost 8 bases, with 9 bases between them. The CDR3 contains 11 residues. Germline values: CDR1 MNHNS, CDR2 SASEGT. CDR3 nucleotides: TGTGCCAGCAGTAGTTTTGTGGGCTACACCTTC. It yields the protein CASSSFVGYTF.

Only one count was recorded for this clone. The genes are TRBV12-3 or TRBV12-4 and TRBJ2-7; TRBD1 might be the D (6 bases). The CDR3 spans 19 residues. Trimming removed 2 bases at V and 0 bases at J, with 23 bases between. CDR3 loop: CASSLNAPQGPPSSYEQYF. CDR3 coding DNA: TGTGCCAGCAGTTTAAACGCCCCCCAGGGGCCTCCAAGCTCCTACGAGCAGTACTTC.

The chain has TRBV20-1 and TRBJ1-3; TRBD1 is a possible D gene (5 bases). CDR3 length equals 15 residues. The V end lost 0 bases, the J end lost 0 bases, and 9 bases lay between the germline ends. Germline values: CDR1 DFQATT, CDR2 SNEGSKA (reference sequence). CDR3 sequence (DNA): TGCAGTGCTAGAGATCGGGGGAGCTCTGGAAACACCATATATTTT. Protein product: CSARDRGSSGNTIYF.

The J gene is TRBJ2-5, the V gene TRBV7-8, with D possibly TRBD1 on 6 matching bases. Germline-derived CDR1 and CDR2 are SGHVS and FQNEAQ. This CDR3 is built from 13 residues. The V end lost 5 bases, the J end lost 4 bases, and 11 bases lay between the germline ends. The CDR3 bases are TGTGCCAGCAGCCCCGTAGGGGGAGAGACCCAGTACTTC. Protein product: CASSPVGGETQYF. Supplemented by reference TRBV7-8 and TRBJ2-5, the full variable domain reads GAGVSQSPRYKVAKRGQDVALRCDPISGHVSLFWYQQALGQGPEFLTYFQNEAQLDKSGLPSDRFFAERPEGSVSTLKIQRTQQEDSAVYLCASSPVGGETQYFGPGTRLLVL.

This chain uses TRBV11-2 with TRBJ2-2, with 9 bases lining up with TRBD1. CDR1 and CDR2 from the germline V gene are SGHAT and FQNNGV. V dropped 5 bases and J dropped 4; count of bases not matched to a gene: 8. The CDR3 spans 16 residues. CDR3: CASSRGDRVFTGELFF. The CDR3 region has the DNA TGTGCCAGCAGCCGTGGGGACAGGGTTTTCACCGGGGAGCTGTTTTTT.

The chain employs TRBV20-1 and TRBJ1-2; 8 bases map to TRBD1. V lost 6 bases to trimming and J lost 2 bases; unmatched junction nucleotides: 5. The CDR3 length is 13 residues. Germline V gene lookup returns CDR1 DFQATT and CDR2 SNEGSKA (reference sequence). This CDR3 reads CSAPDRANYGYTF. CDR3 coding DNA: TGCAGTGCCCCGGACAGGGCCAACTATGGCTACACCTTC.

This clone has more than one count but fewer than ten. The chain has TRBV6-1 and TRBJ2-3, with D possibly TRBD2 on 5 matching bases. Germline V gene data show CDR1 as MNHNS and CDR2 as SASEGT. Trimming removed 4 bases at V and 5 bases at J, with 10 bases between. The CDR3 consists of 13 residues. The CDR3 nucleotides are TGTGCCAGCAGTGGGACTTATGTAGATACGCAGTATTTT. Its protein product is CASSGTYVDTQYF.

The table lists this clone with a few counts. Sequence at one end of the junction differs from germline and may be a read error. The rearrangement joins TRBV6-5 to TRBJ2-1, with a tentative D call TRBD2 (6 bases). This CDR3 has 16 residues. Germline V gene sequence: CDR1 MNHEY, CDR2 SVGAGI. The CDR3 DNA reads as TGTGCCAGCAGTTCCTCTAGCGTGGGGAGGTACAATGAACAGTTCTTC. Its protein is CASSSSSVGRYNEQFF.

This clone was recorded a few times. The chain uses TRBV6-5 and TRBJ1-1; 7 bases line up with TRBD1. Germline CDR1 is MNHEY and CDR2 is SVGAGI. This CDR3 has 15 residues. V gave up 5 bases and J gave up 6 bases; unmatched junction bases: 12. The CDR3 bases are TGTGCCAGCAGTCACGCCCCGGGACAGCCGCCTGAAGCTTTCTTT. Encoded protein: CASSHAPGQPPEAFF.

There are a few counts of this clone. The CDR3 here is CASSYSWGGNTEAFF. The CDR3 DNA reads TGTGCCAGCAGTTACTCCTGGGGGGGGAACACTGAAGCTTTCTTT. This chain links TRBV6-6 with TRBJ1-1; D may be TRBD1 (5 bases). V was cut by 0 bases and J by 1 base, with 9 bases left in between. The CDR3 length is 15 residues. Germline assignment: CDR1 MNHNY and CDR2 SVGAGI (reference sequence).

The chain recombines TRBV15 with TRBJ1-1; no clear D. CDR3 length equals 14 residues. Germline V lookup: CDR1 LNHNV, CDR2 YYDKDF (reference sequence). V lost 3 bases to trimming and J lost 6 bases, with 14 bases between them. Here the CDR3 reads CATSSTMGSPEAFF. The DNA for the CDR3 is TGTGCCACCAGCAGTACCATGGGGTCGCCTGAAGCTTTCTTT.

The genes are TRBV19 and TRBJ2-7; 7 positions match TRBD1. V dropped 4 bases and J dropped 3; count of bases not matched to a gene: 6. The length of the CDR3 is 14 residues. In germline, CDR1 is LNHDA, CDR2 SQIVND (reference sequence). The CDR3 bases are TGTGCCAGTAGTAAAGGGACAGCCATCTACGAGCAGTACTTC. Translation: CASSKGTAIYEQYF.

This clone counts as medium-sized (0.01 to 0.1%). This sequence joins TRBV28 and TRBJ1-1; D is undetermined. The V gene lost 5 bases and the J gene lost 8 bases, with 12 bases spanning the gap. CDR3 size: 12 residues. Per germline, CDR1 MDHEN and CDR2 SYDVKM. The CDR3 DNA follows: TGTGCCAGCAGTCCCCTAGATCGGGAAGCTTTCTTT. Amino acids: CASSPLDREAFF.